This is a list of T cell receptor beta chains from one sample in a study of cytomegalovirus exposure and HLA in healthy donors. The protocol was immunoSEQ multiplex PCR, while the TCRdb copy is restricted to in-frame clones and leaves out a portion. The sample shows roughly 200,000 clones, 77% of them seen only once. Sequenced input: PBMCs. Receptor source: a woman aged 60 to 75 in good health and CMV-seropositive. Both conserved end residues are part of each CDR3. A D gene is named only where the DNA matches it firmly. Clone size is shown for a subset of rows, as once, few, many or a class of expanded clone.

len: 15; abundance: once; v_gene: TRBV28; d_gene: TRBD1; j_gene: TRBJ2-6; CDR3aa: CASSSRGLGANGLTF; CDR3nt: TGTGCCAGCAGTTCAAGGGGGCTTGGGGCCAACGGCCTGACTTTC
len: 16; abundance: .; v_gene: TRBV11-3; d_gene: TRBD1; j_gene: TRBJ2-2; CDR3aa: CASSNGQGARTGELFF; CDR3nt: TGTGCCAGCAGCAACGGACAGGGGGCTCGCACCGGGGAGCTGTTTTTT
len: 15; abundance: .; v_gene: TRBV5-1; d_gene: TRBD2; j_gene: TRBJ2-1; CDR3aa: CASSPGGARNNEQFF; CDR3nt: TGCGCCAGCAGCCCGGGGGGGGCGCGGAACAATGAGCAGTTCTTC
len: 13; abundance: .; v_gene: TRBV10-3; d_gene: .; j_gene: TRBJ2-7; CDR3aa: CAIIVDSTYEQYF; CDR3nt: TGTGCCATCATAGTCGACTCCACCTACGAGCAGTACTTC
len: 13; abundance: few; v_gene: TRBV6-1; d_gene: TRBD1; j_gene: TRBJ1-2; CDR3aa: CASRNRGSYGYTF; CDR3nt: TGTGCCAGCAGGAACAGGGGTTCTTATGGCTACACCTTC
len: 14; abundance: .; v_gene: TRBV7-2; d_gene: TRBD1; j_gene: TRBJ2-7; CDR3aa: CASSLWQGASEQYF; CDR3nt: TGTGCCAGCAGCTTATGGCAGGGGGCTAGCGAGCAGTACTTC
len: 17; abundance: .; v_gene: TRBV21-1; d_gene: .; j_gene: TRBJ2-7; CDR3aa: CASSKLSGSGSVYEQYF; CDR3nt: TGTGCCAGCAGCAAATTGTCGGGTAGCGGGAGTGTCTACGAGCAGTACTTC
len: 15; abundance: .; v_gene: TRBV7-3; d_gene: .; j_gene: TRBJ2-1; CDR3aa: CASSLMLATYNEQFF; CDR3nt: TGTGCCAGCAGCTTAATGCTAGCGACCTACAATGAGCAGTTCTTC
len: 16; abundance: .; v_gene: TRBV9; d_gene: TRBD2; j_gene: TRBJ2-2; CDR3aa: CASSGGLAGISGELFF; CDR3nt: TGTGCCAGCAGCGGCGGACTAGCGGGAATCTCCGGGGAGCTGTTTTTT
len: 13; abundance: few; v_gene: TRBV19; d_gene: .; j_gene: TRBJ2-7; CDR3aa: CASMGGQTYEQYF; CDR3nt: TGTGCCAGTATGGGGGGACAGACCTACGAGCAGTACTTC
len: 15; abundance: .; v_gene: TRBV18; d_gene: .; j_gene: TRBJ2-7; CDR3aa: CASSPQGQGMSEQYF; CDR3nt: TGTGCCAGCTCACCACAGGGCCAGGGGATGAGCGAGCAGTACTTC
len: 13; abundance: .; v_gene: TRBV7-2; d_gene: .; j_gene: TRBJ1-5; CDR3aa: CASSPNGDQPQHF; CDR3nt: TGTGCCAGCAGCCCCAACGGTGATCAGCCCCAGCATTTT
len: 15; abundance: .; v_gene: TRBV11-1; d_gene: TRBD2; j_gene: TRBJ2-3; CDR3aa: CASAMRRSGGDTQYF; CDR3nt: TGTGCCAGCGCCATGAGGCGGAGCGGGGGAGATACGCAGTATTTT
len: 15; abundance: .; v_gene: TRBV6-1; d_gene: TRBD2; j_gene: TRBJ2-5; CDR3aa: CASSLGLAGQETQYF; CDR3nt: TGTGCCAGCAGCCTGGGACTAGCGGGGCAAGAGACCCAGTACTTC
len: 15; abundance: few; v_gene: TRBV9; d_gene: .; j_gene: TRBJ2-3; CDR3aa: CASSVAGEGSDTQYF; CDR3nt: TGTGCCAGCAGCGTAGCAGGGGAAGGGTCAGATACGCAGTATTTT
len: 18; abundance: .; v_gene: TRBV4-1; d_gene: TRBD2; j_gene: TRBJ2-3; CDR3aa: CASSQGLAGVTPGDTQYF; CDR3nt: TGCGCCAGCAGCCAGGGACTAGCGGGGGTTACACCGGGAGATACGCAGTATTTT